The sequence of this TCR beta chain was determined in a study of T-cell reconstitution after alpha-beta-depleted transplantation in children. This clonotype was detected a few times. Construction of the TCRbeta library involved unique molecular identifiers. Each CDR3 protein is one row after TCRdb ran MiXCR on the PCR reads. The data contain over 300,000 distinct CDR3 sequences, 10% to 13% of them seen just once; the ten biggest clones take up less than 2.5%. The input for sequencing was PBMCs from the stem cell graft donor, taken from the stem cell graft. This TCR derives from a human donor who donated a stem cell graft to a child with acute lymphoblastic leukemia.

The CDR3 spells CASSPDYHSYEQYF. CDR3 bases: TGTGCCAGCAGCCCGGACTACCACTCCTACGAGCAGTACTTC. This sequence joins TRBV12-3 or TRBV12-4 and TRBJ2-7; tentatively, D is TRBD2 (6 bases). Trimming removed 6 bases at V and 0 bases at J, with 12 bases between. This CDR3 contains 14 residues.